This T cell receptor (beta chain) was obtained from a study of blood T cell repertoires in COVID-19. TCRdb keeps only in-frame clones here, not all; method: immunoSEQ multiplex PCR. The table has 200,000 to 250,000 clones, about four fifths seen once. Trimming at V came to 3 bases and at J to 9 bases, leaving 8 bases not matched to a gene. Per the germline V gene, CDR1 is KGHSH and CDR2 is LQKENI. The CDR3 has 15 amino acids. This clonotype was obtained from a woman aged 40 to 49 with acute COVID-19. The sequenced material came from PBMCs or T cells enriched from blood (not recorded which). The rearrangement joins TRBV18 to TRBJ1-3, with TRBD1 matching 10 bases. CDR3 amino acids: CASSPQTGGASTIYF. The CDR3 nucleotides read TGTGCCAGCTCACCTCAGACAGGGGGCGCATCCACCATATATTTT.